These T cell receptor beta chains were read from a single sample in a study of cytomegalovirus exposure and HLA in healthy donors. Sequencing was performed with immunoSEQ multiplex PCR; in TCRdb, only in-frame clones are kept and a portion is missing. The sample has approximately 130,000 clones, 81% seen once. The sample taken for sequencing was PBMCs. The receptors originated from a man aged 18 to 35 in good health and CMV-seronegative. CDR3s include the opening cysteine and the closing phenylalanine or tryptophan. A D gene is named only where the DNA matches it firmly. Where a row states a size, it is once, few, many or the class of an expanded clone; other rows omit it.

j_call: TRBJ2-3
d_call: -
clone_size: -
v_call: TRBV2
cdr3_aa: CASRVGGRGTDTQYF
cdr3_nt: TGTGCCAGCAGGGTGGGGGGGCGAGGAACAGATACGCAGTATTTT

j_call: TRBJ1-1
d_call: TRBD1
clone_size: -
v_call: TRBV5-4
cdr3_aa: CASSGRQGVGTEAFF
cdr3_nt: TGTGCCAGCAGCGGTCGACAGGGAGTAGGAACTGAAGCTTTCTTT

j_call: TRBJ2-7
d_call: -
clone_size: -
v_call: TRBV6-1
cdr3_aa: CASSEARTYEQYF
cdr3_nt: TGTGCCAGCAGTGAGGCGCGGACCTACGAGCAGTACTTC

j_call: TRBJ2-3
d_call: -
clone_size: -
v_call: TRBV9
cdr3_aa: CASSAMTGTDTQYF
cdr3_nt: TGTGCCAGCAGCGCAATGACAGGAACAGATACGCAGTATTTT

j_call: TRBJ2-1
d_call: TRBD1
clone_size: few
v_call: TRBV6-1
cdr3_aa: CASTDRVAYNEQFF
cdr3_nt: TGTGCCAGCACAGACAGGGTTGCCTACAATGAGCAGTTCTTC

j_call: TRBJ1-1
d_call: -
clone_size: -
v_call: TRBV7-2
cdr3_aa: CASSFKTGLEAFF
cdr3_nt: TGTGCCAGCAGCTTTAAAACAGGGCTTGAAGCTTTCTTT

j_call: TRBJ2-3
d_call: TRBD1
clone_size: -
v_call: TRBV5-1
cdr3_aa: CASSSGQGTDTQYF
cdr3_nt: TGCGCCAGCAGCTCGGGACAGGGAACAGATACGCAGTATTTT

j_call: TRBJ1-2
d_call: TRBD1
clone_size: -
v_call: TRBV27
cdr3_aa: CASSFTGAPVPPYGYTF
cdr3_nt: TGTGCCAGCAGTTTCACAGGGGCGCCAGTCCCTCCCTATGGCTACACCTTC

j_call: TRBJ2-5
d_call: -
clone_size: -
v_call: TRBV2
cdr3_aa: CASSEGGAEETQYF
cdr3_nt: TGTGCCAGCAGTGAAGGCGGGGCAGAAGAGACCCAGTACTTC

j_call: TRBJ1-1
d_call: TRBD1
clone_size: -
v_call: TRBV27
cdr3_aa: CASGQGNTEAFF
cdr3_nt: TGTGCCAGCGGACAGGGGAACACTGAAGCTTTCTTT

j_call: TRBJ2-7
d_call: TRBD1
clone_size: -
v_call: TRBV2
cdr3_aa: CASQDRMRVFSYEQYF
cdr3_nt: TGTGCCAGCCAGGACAGGATGAGGGTCTTTTCCTACGAGCAGTACTTC

j_call: TRBJ2-2
d_call: TRBD2
clone_size: -
v_call: TRBV5-4
cdr3_aa: CASSFEGLVPFANTGELFF
cdr3_nt: TGTGCCAGCAGCTTCGAGGGACTAGTCCCGTTCGCGAACACCGGGGAGCTGTTTTTT

j_call: TRBJ1-2
d_call: -
clone_size: -
v_call: TRBV14
cdr3_aa: CASSTGFYGYTF
cdr3_nt: TGTGCCAGCAGTACAGGGTTCTATGGCTACACCTTC

j_call: TRBJ1-2
d_call: -
clone_size: -
v_call: TRBV21-1
cdr3_aa: CASRSEGYYGYTF
cdr3_nt: TGTGCCAGCAGGTCAGAGGGATACTATGGCTACACCTTC

j_call: TRBJ2-5
d_call: TRBD1
clone_size: few
v_call: TRBV5-6
cdr3_aa: CASSLRRDSARQETQYF
cdr3_nt: TGTGCCAGCAGCTTGCGCCGGGACAGTGCCCGTCAAGAGACCCAGTACTTC

j_call: TRBJ2-7
d_call: TRBD2
clone_size: -
v_call: TRBV19
cdr3_aa: CASSPLAGGTYEQYF
cdr3_nt: TGTGCCAGTAGTCCCCTAGCGGGGGGTACCTACGAGCAGTACTTC

j_call: TRBJ1-2
d_call: -
clone_size: -
v_call: TRBV12-1
cdr3_aa: CASQQVGGSVKNGYTF
cdr3_nt: TGTGCCAGCCAACAGGTCGGTGGTTCCGTCAAGAATGGCTACACCTTC

j_call: TRBJ1-1
d_call: -
clone_size: once
v_call: TRBV2
cdr3_aa: CASSVGVRTEAFF
cdr3_nt: TGTGCCAGCAGTGTAGGGGTGAGGACTGAAGCTTTCTTT

j_call: TRBJ1-5
d_call: -
clone_size: -
v_call: TRBV7-2
cdr3_aa: CASRSEGGYQPQHF
cdr3_nt: TGTGCCAGCAGGTCCGAGGGAGGGTATCAGCCCCAGCATTTT

j_call: TRBJ2-5
d_call: -
clone_size: -
v_call: TRBV5-1
cdr3_aa: CASAPRSGGRGETQYF
cdr3_nt: TGCGCCAGCGCCCCTAGGTCAGGGGGGAGAGGGGAGACCCAGTACTTC

j_call: TRBJ2-3
d_call: -
clone_size: -
v_call: TRBV13
cdr3_aa: CASRPPGTQNTQYF
cdr3_nt: TGTGCCAGCAGACCTCCCGGGACTCAAAATACGCAGTATTTT

j_call: TRBJ2-7
d_call: TRBD2
clone_size: -
v_call: TRBV29-1
cdr3_aa: CSVIGRGAYEQYF
cdr3_nt: TGCAGCGTTATTGGGAGGGGAGCCTACGAGCAGTACTTC

j_call: TRBJ1-6
d_call: -
clone_size: few
v_call: TRBV6-5
cdr3_aa: CASSYDSQGYNSPLHF
cdr3_nt: TGTGCCAGCAGTTACGATAGTCAGGGGTATAATTCACCCCTCCACTTT

j_call: TRBJ2-7
d_call: -
clone_size: -
v_call: TRBV4-1
cdr3_aa: CASSPGGQGVGEQYF
cdr3_nt: TGCGCCAGCTCCCCTGGAGGGCAGGGAGTCGGGGAGCAGTACTTC

j_call: TRBJ2-3
d_call: TRBD2
clone_size: few
v_call: TRBV11-2
cdr3_aa: CASSLSSGAVTDTQYF
cdr3_nt: TGTGCCAGCAGCCTAAGTAGCGGGGCGGTCACAGATACGCAGTATTTT

j_call: TRBJ2-5
d_call: TRBD1
clone_size: -
v_call: TRBV10-3
cdr3_aa: CAISASGQGQETQYF
cdr3_nt: TGTGCCATCAGTGCTTCGGGACAGGGTCAAGAGACCCAGTACTTC

j_call: TRBJ2-5
d_call: TRBD2
clone_size: -
v_call: TRBV6-5
cdr3_aa: CASSLGLARKETQYF
cdr3_nt: TGTGCCAGCAGCCTAGGACTAGCAAGGAAGGAGACCCAGTACTTC

j_call: TRBJ1-1
d_call: -
clone_size: -
v_call: TRBV7-8
cdr3_aa: CASSLAGLGAFF
cdr3_nt: TGTGCCAGCAGCTTAGCCGGGTTGGGAGCTTTCTTT

j_call: TRBJ2-7
d_call: TRBD1
clone_size: -
v_call: TRBV27
cdr3_aa: CASSSRTGFYEQYF
cdr3_nt: TGTGCCAGCAGTTCCCGGACAGGGTTCTACGAGCAGTACTTC

j_call: TRBJ2-1
d_call: -
clone_size: -
v_call: TRBV11-2
cdr3_aa: CASSFMASSYNEQFF
cdr3_nt: TGTGCCAGCAGCTTTATGGCCTCGTCCTACAATGAGCAGTTCTTC

j_call: TRBJ1-2
d_call: TRBD1
clone_size: -
v_call: TRBV5-6
cdr3_aa: CASSLVDREVDGYTF
cdr3_nt: TGTGCCAGCAGCTTGGTGGACAGGGAGGTGGATGGCTACACCTTC

j_call: TRBJ2-1
d_call: TRBD1
clone_size: few
v_call: TRBV6-6
cdr3_aa: CASSYTQDRAYNEQFF
cdr3_nt: TGTGCCAGCAGTTACACCCAAGACAGGGCCTACAATGAGCAGTTCTTC

j_call: TRBJ2-7
d_call: -
clone_size: -
v_call: TRBV9
cdr3_aa: CASSKQGGDEQYF
cdr3_nt: TGTGCCAGCAGCAAACAGGGAGGGGACGAGCAGTACTTC

j_call: TRBJ1-1
d_call: -
clone_size: -
v_call: TRBV15
cdr3_aa: CATSSPQGRPTEAFF
cdr3_nt: TGTGCCACCAGCAGCCCCCAGGGGCGCCCCACTGAAGCTTTCTTT

j_call: TRBJ2-7
d_call: -
clone_size: few
v_call: TRBV29-1
cdr3_aa: CSVDYRKESSYEQYF
cdr3_nt: TGCAGCGTGGACTACAGAAAGGAGAGCTCCTACGAGCAGTACTTC

j_call: TRBJ2-3
d_call: TRBD1
clone_size: -
v_call: TRBV6-4
cdr3_aa: CASSEGTGADTQYF
cdr3_nt: TGTGCCAGCAGTGAAGGGACAGGGGCCGATACGCAGTATTTT

j_call: TRBJ1-1
d_call: -
clone_size: -
v_call: TRBV19
cdr3_aa: CASDRAFF
cdr3_nt: TGTGCCAGCGACAGAGCTTTCTTT

j_call: TRBJ1-2
d_call: TRBD1
clone_size: -
v_call: TRBV6-1
cdr3_aa: CASKLPGTGGGYTF
cdr3_nt: TGTGCCAGCAAGCTCCCCGGGACAGGGGGTGGCTACACCTTC

j_call: TRBJ2-7
d_call: TRBD2
clone_size: -
v_call: TRBV5-1
cdr3_aa: CASSLFVKGGTYEQYF
cdr3_nt: TGCGCCAGCAGCTTGTTTGTTAAGGGAGGGACCTACGAGCAGTACTTC

j_call: TRBJ2-7
d_call: -
clone_size: -
v_call: TRBV11-2
cdr3_aa: CASSSRGEGNEQYF
cdr3_nt: TGTGCCAGCAGCTCCAGGGGGGAAGGCAACGAGCAGTACTTC

j_call: TRBJ1-4
d_call: -
clone_size: -
v_call: TRBV5-1
cdr3_aa: CASSSSGAREKLFF
cdr3_nt: TGCGCCAGCAGCTCTTCAGGGGCACGGGAAAAACTGTTTTTT

j_call: TRBJ2-3
d_call: TRBD2
clone_size: -
v_call: TRBV9
cdr3_aa: CASSAHAGGLDTQYF
cdr3_nt: TGTGCCAGCAGCGCCCACGCGGGGGGGCTGGATACGCAGTATTTT

j_call: TRBJ2-7
d_call: -
clone_size: -
v_call: TRBV4-1
cdr3_aa: CASSRTDSYEQYF
cdr3_nt: TGCGCCAGCAGCCGGACAGACTCCTACGAGCAGTACTTC

j_call: TRBJ2-7
d_call: -
clone_size: -
v_call: TRBV7-9
cdr3_aa: CASSSTGEGYEQYF
cdr3_nt: TGTGCCAGCAGCTCGACAGGGGAGGGCTACGAGCAGTACTTC

j_call: TRBJ2-3
d_call: -
clone_size: -
v_call: TRBV15
cdr3_aa: CATSRSLDTQYF
cdr3_nt: TGTGCCACCAGCAGATCTTTAGATACGCAGTATTTT

j_call: TRBJ1-2
d_call: TRBD1
clone_size: -
v_call: TRBV6-5
cdr3_aa: CASNARTGRGGYTF
cdr3_nt: TGTGCCAGCAACGCCCGGACAGGGAGGGGTGGCTACACCTTC

j_call: TRBJ1-5
d_call: -
clone_size: -
v_call: TRBV2
cdr3_aa: CASNREYVNQPQHF
cdr3_nt: TGTGCCAGCAACAGGGAGTATGTCAATCAGCCCCAGCATTTT

j_call: TRBJ2-1
d_call: -
clone_size: -
v_call: TRBV6-5
cdr3_aa: CASSSRYNVQFF
cdr3_nt: TGTGCCAGCAGTTCCCGATACAATGTGCAGTTCTTC